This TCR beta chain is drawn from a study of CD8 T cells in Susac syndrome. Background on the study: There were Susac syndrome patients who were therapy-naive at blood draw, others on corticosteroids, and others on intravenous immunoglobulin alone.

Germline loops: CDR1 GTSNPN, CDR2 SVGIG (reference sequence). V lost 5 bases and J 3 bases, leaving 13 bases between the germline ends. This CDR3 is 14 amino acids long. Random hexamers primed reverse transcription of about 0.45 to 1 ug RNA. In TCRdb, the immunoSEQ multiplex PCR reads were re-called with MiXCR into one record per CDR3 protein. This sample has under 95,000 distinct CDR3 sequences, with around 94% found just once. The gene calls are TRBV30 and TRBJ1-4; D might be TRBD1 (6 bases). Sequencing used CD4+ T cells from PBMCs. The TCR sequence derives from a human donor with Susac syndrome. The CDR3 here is CAWSLDSSNEKLFF. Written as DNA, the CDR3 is TGTGCCTGGTCCTTGGACAGTTCTAATGAAAAACTGTTTTTT. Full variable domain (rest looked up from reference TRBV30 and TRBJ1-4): SQTIHQWPATLVQPVGSPLSLECTVEGTSNPNLYWYRQAAGRGLQLLFYSVGIGQISSEVPQNLSASRPQDRQFILSSKKLLLSDSGFYLCAWSLDSSNEKLFFGSGTQLSVL.